This entry lists 30 T cell receptor beta chains sequenced from one sample in a study of T cell repertoires in cytomegalovirus infection. TCRdb reanalysed the reads using MiXCR and keeps one entry per CDR3 protein. The repertoire consists of 170,000 or so distinct CDR3 sequences, with 13% to 15% occurring once and the leading ten covering 27%. Sequenced material: PBMCs. These receptors were collected from a human donor in good health (CMV status not recorded). Some clones in this sample may be carry-over from other donors' samples.

This clonotype was picked up many times. The chain recombines TRBV7-8 with TRBJ1-2; TRBD1 matches at 9 bases. V lost 5 bases to trimming and J lost 0 bases; unmatched junction nucleotides: 13. Germline V gene sequence: CDR1 SGHVS, CDR2 FQNEAQ. CDR3 length equals 18 residues. CDR3 DNA sequence: TGTGCCAGCAGCCCCCCCGGGACAGGGATTCCAACTAACTATGGCTACACCTTC. As protein: CASSPPGTGIPTNYGYTF.

The V and J genes are TRBV7-3 and TRBJ2-3; D is undetermined. This CDR3 is built from 13 residues. Germline values: CDR1 SGHTA, CDR2 FQGTGA. V lost 3 bases and J lost 4, with 8 bases in between. The CDR3 here is CASSFRNPDTQYF. The CDR3 DNA sequence: TGTGCCAGCAGCTTTAGGAACCCAGATACGCAGTATTTT.

This clonotype was found once. This may stem from a read error, because a much larger clone lies one nucleotide away. V and J are TRBV7-3 and TRBJ1-1; D unclear. Germline V gene lookup returns CDR1 SGHTA and CDR2 FQGTGA. This CDR3 contains 13 residues. CDR3 bases: TGTGCCAGCGGCTTAGATCCGAACACTGAAGCTTTCTTT. This sequence encodes CASGLDPNTEAFF. Variable domain in full (rest from reference TRBV7-3 and TRBJ1-1): GAGVSQTPSNKVTEKGKYVELRCDPISGHTALYWYRQSLGQGPEFLIYFQGTGAADDSGLPNDRFFAVRPEGSVSTLKIQRTERGDSAVYLCASGLDPNTEAFFGQGTRLTVV.

The V call is TRBV11-3, the J call TRBJ2-2; TRBD2 might be the D (6 bases). There are 15 residues in the CDR3. V lost 1 base and J 2 bases, leaving 8 bases between the germline ends. The V gene's germline CDR1 is SGHNT and CDR2 YENEEA. Written as DNA, the CDR3 is TGTGCCAGCAGCTTAGTAGCGGCAAACACCGGGGAGCTGTTTTTT. This gives the protein CASSLVAANTGELFF. Variable domain in full (rest from reference TRBV11-3 and TRBJ2-2): EAGVVQSPRYKIIEKKQPVAFWCNPISGHNTLYWYLQNLGQGPELLIRYENEEAVDDSQLPKDRFSAERLKGVDSTLKIQPAELGDSAVYLCASSLVAANTGELFFGEGSRLTVL.

The chain carries TRBV6-2 or TRBV6-3 and TRBJ2-5, with D maybe TRBD2 (6 bases). This CDR3 region has 19 residues. V was trimmed by 2 bases and J by 4 bases, leaving 26 bases between them. The germline gives CDR1 MNHEY, CDR2 SVGEGT. The CDR3 sequence is CASSYDSASAKGFAETQYF. The CDR3 DNA reads TGTGCCAGCAGTTACGACTCGGCTAGCGCTAAGGGGTTCGCAGAGACCCAGTACTTC.

This clonotype was observed a few times. As DNA, the CDR3 is TGTGCCAGCAGCCCGGCGGGCGGGAGAGACACTGAAGCTTTCTTT. Amino acid sequence: CASSPAGGRDTEAFF. This sequence joins TRBV5-4 and TRBJ1-1; D gene ambiguous. The germline CDR1 and CDR2 sequences are SGHNT and YYREEE (reference sequence). The length of the CDR3 is 15 residues. V lost 4 bases and J 3 bases, leaving 16 bases between the germline ends.

The table lists this clonotype with a few counts. The chain links TRBV20-1 to TRBJ1-5; D not certain. Germline CDR1 is DFQATT and CDR2 is SNEGSKA (reference sequence). This CDR3 contains 13 residues. V lost 6 bases to trimming and J lost 9 bases, with 18 bases between them. CDR3 residues: CSAPFLASGPQHF. CDR3 coding DNA: TGCAGTGCCCCGTTTTTGGCGTCCGGGCCCCAGCATTTT.

This clonotype was counted ten times or more. The chain couples TRBV24-1 to TRBJ2-3; 9 bases match TRBD1. Germline trimming cut 6 bases from V and 3 bases from J; bases unmatched to any gene: 6. CDR1 is KGHDR, CDR2 SFDVKD, per germline. The CDR3 runs to 15 residues. The CDR3 region is CATSTGTGWTDTQYF. The CDR3 DNA follows: TGTGCCACCAGTACCGGGACAGGGTGGACAGATACGCAGTATTTT.

The CDR3 here is CASSPRGAQETQYF. In nucleotides, the CDR3 is TGTGCCAGCTCACCAAGAGGGGCGCAAGAGACCCAGTACTTC. The genes are TRBV18 and TRBJ2-5, with D perhaps assigned TRBD1 or TRBD2 (5 bases each). The germline CDR1 and CDR2 sequences are KGHSH and LQKENI. V shed 2 bases and J shed 2 bases, with 9 bases lying between them. This CDR3 has 14 residues.

This clonotype was observed a few times. This chain connects TRBV18 to TRBJ1-5; D remains unclear. Germline CDR1 is KGHSH and CDR2 is LQKENI. Trimming removed 8 bases from V and 5 bases from J, with 22 bases in between. This CDR3 contains 16 residues. The CDR3 DNA is TGTGCCAGCGCGAAACGGGTGGGAGCGGAGGATCAGCCCCAGCATTTT. It translates to CASAKRVGAEDQPQHF. The whole variable domain, remainder taken from reference TRBV18 and TRBJ1-5, is NAGVMQNPRHLVRRRGQEARLRCSPMKGHSHVYWYRQLPEEGLKFMVYLQKENIIDESGMPKERFSAEFPKEGPSILRIQQVVRGDSAAYFCASAKRVGAEDQPQHFGDGTRLSIL.

The chain's CDR3 is CAWSASQGKNTF. DNA for the CDR3: TGTGCCTGGAGCGCGAGTCAGGGAAAGAACACCTTC. The chain joins TRBV30 to TRBJ1-2; tentatively, D is TRBD1 (5 bases). The V gene lost 3 bases and the J gene lost 12 bases, with 17 bases spanning the gap. Germline V gene lookup returns CDR1 GTSNPN and CDR2 SVGIG (reference sequence). This CDR3 region has 12 residues.

This clonotype was counted a few times. The chain has TRBV6-2 or TRBV6-3 and TRBJ2-2; 9 bases map to TRBD1. V shed 6 bases and J 3 bases; nucleotides not matched to a gene: 5. The CDR3 contains 15 residues. From germline, CDR1 is MNHEY and CDR2 SVGEGT. CDR3 loop: CASRRTGVYTGELFF. Here the CDR3 DNA reads TGTGCCAGCAGGAGGACAGGGGTGTACACCGGGGAGCTGTTTTTT.

The chain couples TRBV5-1 to TRBJ1-1; maybe TRBD1 (6 bases). Germline CDR1 SGHRS, CDR2 YFSETQ. With 0 bases removed from V and 4 bases from J, the gap between germline ends came to 10 bases. The CDR3 spans 14 residues. This CDR3 reads CASSLATGATEAFF. The CDR3 DNA reads as TGCGCCAGCAGCTTGGCTACGGGGGCCACTGAAGCTTTCTTT.

The chain uses TRBV28 and TRBJ2-7; 7 bases align to TRBD2. CDR1 is MDHEN and CDR2 is SYDVKM in the germline V gene. This CDR3 region has 15 residues. The ends lost 2 bases at V and 4 bases at J; junction bases unmatched: 8. CDR3 in amino acids: CASSLEGGRGYEQYF. The CDR3 region has the DNA TGTGCCAGCAGTTTAGAGGGCGGGAGAGGGTACGAGCAGTACTTC.

This clonotype occurred many times. The V and J genes are TRBV12-3 or TRBV12-4 and TRBJ1-1, with D possibly matching TRBD1 (5 bases). The CDR3 consists of 14 residues. The germline V and J ends were trimmed by 3 bases and 0 bases, with 8 bases remaining between them. The CDR3 here is CASSFDSLNTEAFF. Here the CDR3 DNA reads TGTGCCAGCAGTTTCGACAGCTTGAACACTGAAGCTTTCTTT.

Comments on this clonotype: A much larger clone lies one base from this, so it may be a read error. The chain employs TRBV12-3 or TRBV12-4 and TRBJ2-1; 8 nucleotides align to TRBD2. The CDR3 extends over 17 amino acids. CDR3 region: CASSLRFSGGFYNEKFF. The CDR3 DNA is TGTGCCAGCAGTTTAAGATTCTCGGGGGGGTTCTACAATGAGAAGTTCTTC.

There are many counts of this clonotype. CDR3 sequence (DNA): TGTGCCAGCAGCTTCTTAGGGGGACAGAACACTGAAGCTTTCTTT. Protein sequence: CASSFLGGQNTEAFF. The genes are TRBV7-8 and TRBJ1-1; D possibly corresponds to TRBD1 (6 bases). Trimming removed 3 bases from V and 1 base from J, with 12 bases in between. The CDR3 is 15 residues long. Germline V gene lookup returns CDR1 SGHVS and CDR2 FQNEAQ.

The chain recombines TRBV24-1 with TRBJ2-2; 9 bases match TRBD1. The CDR3 consists of 16 residues. Per germline, CDR1 KGHDR and CDR2 SFDVKD. After removal of 4 bases from V and 6 bases from J, the junction contained 8 bases not matched to a gene. This chain's CDR3 is CATSDPGTGRAGELFF. The CDR3 nucleotides read TGTGCCACCAGTGACCCCGGGACAGGGCGCGCCGGGGAGCTGTTTTTT.

This chain links TRBV15 with TRBJ1-5, with D possibly matching TRBD1 (5 bases). V lost 4 bases to trimming and J lost 4 bases, with 11 bases between them. Germline assignment: CDR1 LNHNV and CDR2 YYDKDF (reference sequence). The CDR3 extends over 14 amino acids. In DNA form, the CDR3 reads TGTGCCACCAGCAACGACGGGGGTAATCAGCCCCAGCATTTT. Residues: CATSNDGGNQPQHF. The variable domain in full, with the rest retrieved from reference TRBV15 and TRBJ1-5, is DAMVIQNPRYQVTQFGKPVTLSCSQTLNHNVMYWYQQKSSQAPKLLFHYYDKDFNNEADTPDNFQSRRPNTSFCFLDIRSPGLGDTAMYLCATSNDGGNQPQHFGDGTRLSIL.

This clonotype was seen repeatedly, ten times or more. The chain employs TRBV10-3 and TRBJ2-7, with D uncertain. Germline values: CDR1 ENHRY, CDR2 SYGVKD. CDR3 length: 11 amino acids. Trimming cost V 3 bases and J 4 bases, with 4 bases left between them. CDR3 in amino acids: CAISETYEQYF. CDR3 coding DNA: TGTGCCATCAGTGAAACTTACGAGCAGTACTTC.

There are many counts of this clonotype. V gene TRBV6-1 combines with J gene TRBJ2-2; D not certain. The CDR3 is 15 residues long. The germline gives CDR1 MNHNS, CDR2 SASEGT. V dropped 4 bases and J dropped 1 base, with 10 bases sitting between them. The CDR3: CASSVVVGNTGELFF. The CDR3 DNA is TGTGCCAGCAGTGTGGTTGTAGGGAACACCGGGGAGCTGTTTTTT.

This clonotype was counted ten times or more. CDR3 nucleotides: TGTGCCAGCAGTTCCGGGGGGGCCTACGAGCAGTACTTC. Translating gives CASSSGGAYEQYF. The V call is TRBV7-3, the J call TRBJ2-7; 8 bases align to TRBD2. Germline V gene sequence: CDR1 SGHTA, CDR2 FQGTGA. The CDR3 totals 13 residues. Germline trimming cut 6 bases from V and 2 bases from J; bases unmatched to any gene: 3.

This clonotype was counted a few times. The chain uses TRBV9 and TRBJ2-7; D is uncertain. Trimming removed 2 bases at V and 2 bases at J, with 14 bases between. CDR1 and CDR2 from the germline V gene are SGDLS and YYNGEE. This CDR3 has 15 amino acids. The CDR3 loop reads CASSVQTGSTYEQYF. The CDR3 coding sequence is TGTGCCAGCAGCGTCCAAACCGGGTCGACCTACGAGCAGTACTTC.

This clonotype has a count of ten or more. The rearrangement uses TRBV7-2 and TRBJ1-2; no definite D call. The V end was cut by 4 bases, the J end by 8 bases, with 23 bases between. The CDR3 totals 16 residues. Per germline, CDR1 SGHTA and CDR2 FQGNSA. In nucleotides, the CDR3 is TGTGCCAGCAGCTCCTGGGTGGGCCCGGGTCAATTGGGCTACACCTTC. Translated, it gives CASSSWVGPGQLGYTF.

This clonotype was counted ten times or more. The J gene is TRBJ2-5, the V gene TRBV28; unclear D gene. V was cut by 2 bases and J by 5 bases, with 15 bases left in between. The germline CDR1 and CDR2 sequences are MDHEN and SYDVKM. This CDR3 contains 15 residues. As DNA, the CDR3 is TGTGCCAGCAGTTTACGGTCTCTTCCTACGGAGACCCAGTACTTC. Translation gives CASSLRSLPTETQYF.

This clonotype was picked up a small number of times. The germline gene is not matched at one end of the junction; a read error may be the cause. V gene TRBV29-1 combines with J gene TRBJ1-3; unclear D gene. The CDR3 contains 12 residues. Germline CDR1 reads SQVTM; CDR2 reads ANQGSEA. The CDR3 sequence is CSVLFTGNTIYF. DNA of the CDR3: TGCAGCGTACTCTTTACTGGGAACACCATATATTTT.

CDR3 DNA: TGTGCCAGCAGTGTTACTAGCGGGAGTACCTACAATGAGCAGTTCTTC. Protein: CASSVTSGSTYNEQFF. The chain has TRBV12-3 or TRBV12-4 and TRBJ2-1; 11 nucleotides match TRBD2. The length of the CDR3 is 16 residues. With 5 bases clipped from V and 2 bases from J, the junction kept 5 bases outside the gene matches.

At least ten counts were recorded for this clonotype. This chain uses TRBV12-3 or TRBV12-4 with TRBJ2-7; D gene unclear. Trimming cost V 1 base and J 0 bases, with 7 bases left between them. CDR3 length: 14 amino acids. For the CDR3, the DNA is TGTGCCAGCAGTTTAGACCCCAGCTCCTACGAGCAGTACTTC. It specifies CASSLDPSSYEQYF.

In this sample, this clonotype turned up a few times. This rearrangement joins TRBV7-4 to TRBJ1-4, with D possibly matching TRBD1 (5 bases). The V and J ends lost 4 bases and 0 bases respectively, with 9 bases between them. The CDR3 consists of 15 residues. CDR1 and CDR2 from the germline V gene are SGHVT and SQSDAQ. DNA of the CDR3: TGTGCCAGCAGCTCAGGGATTGCAACTAATGAAAAACTGTTTTTT. Encoded protein: CASSSGIATNEKLFF.

The sample holds a few counts of this clonotype. The chain employs TRBV29-1 and TRBJ2-7, with 7 bases fitting TRBD1. Trimming removed 6 bases from V and 0 bases from J; junction bases left unmatched: 2. Germline CDR1 and CDR2: SQVTM and ANQGSEA. This CDR3 region has 12 residues. The CDR3 protein is CSVGQVSYEQYF. The CDR3 bases are TGCAGCGTCGGACAGGTCTCCTACGAGCAGTACTTC.